This TCR beta chain was observed in a study of OX40 agonist ivuxolimab in advanced cancers. Study context: Having had anti-PD-1, anti-PD-L1 or anti-CTLA-4 therapy before was allowed, and approximately 40% had some.

Concerning this clone itself: Its antigen is still unknown.

V lost 4 bases and J lost 4; bases outside the gene matches: 3. CDR3 length: 13 residues. CDR1 SGHNT and CDR2 YYREEE come from the germline V gene (reference sequence). Study-level points and caveats: Expanded peripheral T-cell antigen specificity went undetermined.

Profiling relied on immunoSEQ multiplex PCR, and the TCRdb table lists in-frame clones only, not all of them. This table has over 100,000 clones, around 95% appearing once. The sampling schedule covered blood at baseline, cycle 4 day 1, and cycle 7 day 1. The chain combines TRBV5-4 with TRBJ1-2, with 8 bases aligning to TRBD1. The sequence derives from an adult with an advanced solid tumor such as melanoma, head and neck, liver or kidney cancer. The sequenced sample was CD4+ or CD8+ T cells sorted from blood, obtained in a trial of the OX40 agonist ivuxolimab. The CDR3 here is CASSQDRAYGYTF. The CDR3 DNA reads TGTGCCAGCAGCCAGGACAGGGCCTATGGCTACACCTTC.